These 31 T cell receptor beta chains originate from one sample sequenced in a study of blood T cell repertoires in COVID-19. Sequenced by immunoSEQ multiplex PCR; TCRdb stores in-frame clones only, minus some. Counted here are under 200,000 clones, approximately 90% occurring once; the ten biggest clones make up almost 5%. The sample was peripheral blood. The receptors come from a man aged 18 to 35 with COVID-19, enrolled during active disease.

This clone was picked up one time. This chain connects TRBV7-9 to TRBJ2-7; 11 bases agree with TRBD2. V shed 5 bases, J shed 0 bases, and the junction held 6 bases outside the gene matches. Looked up from germline, CDR1 is SEHNR and CDR2 is FQNEAQ (reference sequence). The CDR3 spans 16 residues. The CDR3 here is CASSALLAGDSYEQYF. Written as DNA, the CDR3 is TGTGCCAGCAGCGCCTTACTAGCGGGGGACTCCTACGAGCAGTACTTC.

This sequence joins TRBV5-4 and TRBJ1-2; D unclear. This CDR3 is 15 amino acids long. Germline loops: CDR1 SGHNT, CDR2 YYREEE (reference sequence). The V end was cut by 1 base, the J end by 4 bases, with 14 bases between. CDR3 residues: CASSLLAARGYGYTF. The DNA of the CDR3 is TGTGCCAGCAGCTTGTTGGCGGCGCGGGGCTATGGCTACACCTTC.

V is TRBV27 and J is TRBJ2-7; 7 nucleotides agree with TRBD1. V dropped 5 bases and J dropped 5; count of bases not matched to a gene: 3. CDR3 length equals 12 residues. The germline CDR1 and CDR2 sequences are MNHEY and SMNVEV (reference sequence). The CDR3 DNA is TGTGCCAGCAGTACAGGGGTTCACGAGCAGTACTTC. Amino acid sequence: CASSTGVHEQYF.

This clone has just one count. CDR3 loop: CASGSLDRGKTQYF. DNA for the CDR3: TGTGCCAGCGGCTCTCTTGACAGGGGTAAGACCCAGTACTTC. This chain links TRBV5-6 with TRBJ2-5; 8 bases map to TRBD1. The V segment lost 7 bases and the J segment 6 bases; nucleotides outside the gene matches: 11. The length of the CDR3 is 14 residues. The V gene's germline CDR1 is SGHDT and CDR2 YYEEEE.

The V and J genes are TRBV5-4 and TRBJ2-7; TRBD1 is a possible D gene (6 bases). Trimming took 4 bases from V and 3 from J, leaving 11 bases between them. This CDR3 contains 13 residues. CDR1 is SGHNT and CDR2 is YYREEE in the germline V gene (reference sequence). CDR3 nucleotides: TGTGCCAGCAGCGACGGGACACTCTACGAGCAGTACTTC. It yields the protein CASSDGTLYEQYF.

The J gene is TRBJ2-5, the V gene TRBV5-8; D may be TRBD1 (6 bases). The V gene's germline CDR1 is SGHTS and CDR2 YDEGEE. The CDR3 spans 15 residues. Trimming took off 2 bases at V and 5 bases at J, with 16 bases between the two ends. As DNA, the CDR3 is TGTGCCAGCAGCTTAAGTTTATGGGGGCGTGAGACCCAGTACTTC. Amino acid sequence: CASSLSLWGRETQYF.

The CDR3 DNA follows: TGCGCCAGCAGCCAGGGGACAGGGGTCCTCTACGAGCAGTACTTC. This encodes CASSQGTGVLYEQYF. This chain uses TRBV4-3 with TRBJ2-7, with 10 bases that match TRBD1. The V gene end was trimmed by 3 bases and the J gene end by 3 bases; junction bases not matched to a gene: 5. CDR1 is LGHNA and CDR2 is YSLEER in the germline V gene. This CDR3 has 15 amino acids.

The gene calls are TRBV10-1 and TRBJ1-5; D gene unclear. V was pared by 6 bases and J by 7 bases, with 16 bases between. The CDR3 contains 14 residues. Germline CDR1 and CDR2: WNHNN and SYGVQD (reference sequence). The CDR3 sequence: CASSAARLEQPQHF. The CDR3 DNA is TGCGCCAGCAGCGCAGCCAGGCTTGAGCAGCCCCAGCATTTT.

The chain combines TRBV28 with TRBJ2-1; possibly TRBD2 for D (6 bases). CDR1 is MDHEN and CDR2 is SYDVKM in the germline V gene. V was shortened by 2 bases and J by 7 bases, with 18 bases between the two germline ends. The CDR3 contains 16 residues. The CDR3 DNA reads as TGTGCCAGCAGTTTAATAGGTCACAGCGGAGGGAATGAGCAGTTCTTC. Encoded protein: CASSLIGHSGGNEQFF.

The chain is built from TRBV7-9 and TRBJ2-1; 15 bases match TRBD2. CDR1 is SEHNR and CDR2 is FQNEAQ in the germline V gene (reference sequence). The trim removed 5 bases at V and 3 bases at J, leaving 8 bases unmatched. CDR3 size: 18 residues. The CDR3 region is CASSKGTSGRTDYNEQFF. In DNA form, the CDR3 reads TGTGCCAGCAGCAAAGGGACTAGCGGGAGGACCGACTACAATGAGCAGTTCTTC.

The chain employs TRBV18 and TRBJ2-1; a weak D match, TRBD2 (6 bases). Trimming took 3 bases from V and 5 from J, leaving 14 bases between them. There are 15 residues in the CDR3. Germline loops: CDR1 KGHSH, CDR2 LQKENI. The CDR3 nucleotides read TGTGCCAGCTCACCGTGGGCGGGGCCAAACAATGAGCAGTTCTTC. The encoded protein is CASSPWAGPNNEQFF.

This rearrangement joins TRBV28 to TRBJ2-7, with 10 positions matching TRBD1. V lost 6 bases, J lost 1 base, and 9 bases stayed unmatched. The CDR3 sequence is 16 residues long. Germline V gives CDR1 MDHEN, CDR2 SYDVKM. CDR3 nucleotide sequence: TGTGCCAGCAGGCCTCCCCGGGACAGGGGATCCTACGAGCAGTACTTC. Its protein product is CASRPPRDRGSYEQYF.

V usage is TRBV6-5 and J usage is TRBJ1-6, with D possibly TRBD1 on 5 matching bases. This CDR3 is 14 amino acids long. V lost 0 bases, J lost 9 bases, and 9 bases lay in between. Germline V gene lookup returns CDR1 MNHEY and CDR2 SVGAGI. The CDR3 DNA is TGTGCCAGCAGTTACTCTGGCAGGGTTTCACCCCTCCACTTT. Its translation: CASSYSGRVSPLHF.

The J gene is TRBJ1-6, the V gene TRBV27, with a tentative D call TRBD1 (6 bases). CDR3 length equals 14 residues. Trimming removed 4 bases from V and 4 bases from J, with 8 bases in between. Germline V gives CDR1 MNHEY, CDR2 SMNVEV (reference sequence). The CDR3 reads CASSSGQYNSPLHF. CDR3 nucleotide sequence: TGTGCCAGCAGTTCAGGACAGTATAATTCACCCCTCCACTTT.

This sequence joins TRBV6-5 and TRBJ2-7, with D possibly being TRBD1 (6 bases). The germline CDR1 and CDR2 sequences are MNHEY and SVGAGI. CDR3 size: 15 residues. V shed 0 bases and J shed 0 bases, with 9 bases lying between them. The CDR3 here is CASSYSYRDSYEQYF. CDR3 in DNA: TGTGCCAGCAGTTACTCGTACAGGGACTCCTACGAGCAGTACTTC.

The CDR3 DNA reads TGTGCCAGCAGCCCCGGGACAGGGGACAAAAACATTCAGTACTTC. Protein: CASSPGTGDKNIQYF. V usage is TRBV7-9 and J usage is TRBJ2-4; 10 bases line up with TRBD1. Germline V CDR1 and CDR2: SEHNR, FQNEAQ (reference sequence). This CDR3 contains 15 residues. V gave up 5 bases and J gave up 3 bases; unmatched junction bases: 4.

The chain links TRBV7-6 to TRBJ1-1; tentative D call: TRBD1 (5 bases). Germline V gene lookup returns CDR1 SGHVS and CDR2 FNYEAQ. Trimming pared 2 bases from V and 4 bases from J, leaving 26 bases between. The CDR3 runs 19 residues. The CDR3 coding sequence is TGTGCCAGCAGCTTAACCCGACGTATAGCGGGGGGGAAAGGCACTGAAGCTTTCTTT. The encoded protein is CASSLTRRIAGGKGTEAFF.

The rearrangement uses TRBV11-2 and TRBJ2-1, with 9 bases aligning to TRBD1. The CDR3 has 16 residues. Germline CDR1 is SGHAT and CDR2 is FQNNGV. Trimming removed 2 bases from V and 5 bases from J; junction bases left unmatched: 7. The CDR3 protein is CASSLRGQGLHNEQFF. CDR3 bases: TGTGCCAGCAGCTTAAGGGGACAGGGACTGCACAATGAGCAGTTCTTC.

This sequence joins TRBV10-3 and TRBJ2-2; 13 bases agree with TRBD2. The J segment lost 3 bases and the V segment lost 0 bases, leaving 7 bases of the junction unmatched. CDR3 length: 19 residues. The V gene's germline CDR1 is ENHRY and CDR2 SYGVKD. In DNA, the CDR3 is TGTGCCATCAGTGAGTCGTTCGGACTAGCGGGAGCTGACACCGGGGAGCTGTTTTTT. As protein: CAISESFGLAGADTGELFF.

The V and J genes are TRBV7-6 and TRBJ2-7, with D maybe TRBD1 (8 bases). The germline gives CDR1 SGHVS, CDR2 FNYEAQ. Trimming took off 0 bases at V and 1 base at J, with 19 bases between the two ends. The CDR3 length is 18 residues. In nucleotides, the CDR3 is TGTGCCAGCAGCTTAGCCTCGGGGGGACAGGAAATTTCCTACGAGCAGTACTTC. It yields the protein CASSLASGGQEISYEQYF.

V gene TRBV7-6 combines with J gene TRBJ2-7; 8 nucleotides agree with TRBD2. The germline gives CDR1 SGHVS, CDR2 FNYEAQ. V gave up 4 bases and J gave up 7 bases; unmatched junction bases: 30. CDR3 length: 21 amino acids. The CDR3: CASSSTLPSPTIAGPKVEQYF. CDR3 DNA sequence: TGTGCCAGCAGCTCTACTCTCCCCTCCCCCACTATAGCGGGACCTAAGGTTGAGCAGTACTTC.

This chain uses TRBV28 with TRBJ2-7, with D possibly being TRBD1 (5 bases). V shed 7 bases and J shed 1 base, with 8 bases lying between them. Looked up from germline, CDR1 is MDHEN and CDR2 is SYDVKM. There are 12 residues in the CDR3. The DNA for the CDR3 is TGTGCCAGCAACAGGTTTTCCTACGAGCAGTACTTC. Translated, it gives CASNRFSYEQYF.

The V and J genes are TRBV7-9 and TRBJ2-6; a weak D match, TRBD1 (5 bases). This CDR3 has 15 amino acids. Trimming cost V 4 bases and J 0 bases, with 7 bases left between them. CDR1 SEHNR and CDR2 FQNEAQ come from the germline V gene (reference sequence). In DNA, the CDR3 is TGTGCCAGCAGCTCAGGGTACTCTGGGGCCAACGTCCTGACTTTC. Protein: CASSSGYSGANVLTF.

The genes are TRBV6-2 or TRBV6-3 and TRBJ1-2; TRBD1 is a possible D gene (6 bases). This CDR3 has 14 residues. Germline loops: CDR1 MNHEY, CDR2 SVGEGT. V was trimmed by 5 bases and J by 5 bases, leaving 15 bases between them. DNA for the CDR3: TGTGCCAGCAGTCCCACCGGACAGTTTTATGGCTACACCTTC. This codes for CASSPTGQFYGYTF.

The V gene is TRBV27, the J gene TRBJ2-1, with D perhaps matching TRBD2 (5 bases). The CDR3 is made up of 15 amino acids. Germline assignment: CDR1 MNHEY and CDR2 SMNVEV (reference sequence). The V and J ends lost 0 bases and 5 bases respectively, with 11 bases between them. This CDR3 is CASSLSSGDDNEQFF. CDR3 coding DNA: TGTGCCAGCAGTTTATCAAGCGGAGACGACAATGAGCAGTTCTTC.

This rearrangement joins TRBV28 to TRBJ2-3; D might be TRBD1 (6 bases). Looked up from germline, CDR1 is MDHEN and CDR2 is SYDVKM. Trimming took 7 bases from V and 8 from J, leaving 13 bases between them. CDR3 length equals 12 residues. CDR3 coding DNA: TGTGCCAGCAAGATACTACAGGGTACGCAGTATTTT. It codes for CASKILQGTQYF.

This clone has only one observation. This chain joins TRBV27 and TRBJ2-7, with 8 bases fitting TRBD2. The V segment lost 10 bases and the J segment 2 bases; nucleotides outside the gene matches: 7. Germline values: CDR1 MNHEY, CDR2 SMNVEV (reference sequence). There are 13 residues in the CDR3. The CDR3: CATGAGGPYEQYF. CDR3 in DNA: TGTGCCACCGGGGCGGGAGGACCCTACGAGCAGTACTTC.

The chain couples TRBV6-4 to TRBJ2-1; TRBD1 matches at 8 bases. CDR3 length: 14 amino acids. Unmatched junction bases numbered 5, after V lost 5 bases and J lost 5 bases. Germline loops: CDR1 MRHNA, CDR2 SNTAGT. The CDR3: CASSSTGENNEQFF. CDR3 in DNA: TGTGCCAGCAGTTCGACAGGGGAAAACAATGAGCAGTTCTTC.

The chain joins TRBV6-1 to TRBJ1-2, with 7 bases fitting TRBD1. CDR1 and CDR2 (germline): MNHNS, SASEGT. J lost 4 bases, V lost 3 bases, and 2 bases had no gene match. The CDR3 runs 13 residues. CDR3 coding DNA: TGTGCCAGCAGTGATTCAGGGGGCTATGGCTACACCTTC. Its protein product is CASSDSGGYGYTF.

The J gene is TRBJ2-7, the V gene TRBV19; D is undetermined. Germline V gene sequence: CDR1 LNHDA, CDR2 SQIVND (reference sequence). Between the trimmed V and J ends, which lost 5 bases and 3 bases, there was a span of 5 bases. The CDR3 has 11 amino acids. The chain's CDR3 is CASSQFYEQYF. In DNA, the CDR3 is TGTGCCAGTAGTCAGTTCTACGAGCAGTACTTC.

The chain carries TRBV7-8 and TRBJ2-1, with D perhaps matching TRBD2 (5 bases). Germline V gene lookup returns CDR1 SGHVS and CDR2 FQNEAQ. V was clipped by 1 base and J by 8 bases, with 12 bases between them. The CDR3 is 14 amino acids. This chain's CDR3 is CASSLGVRGYEQFF. CDR3 nucleotide sequence: TGTGCCAGCAGCTTAGGGGTCAGAGGGTATGAGCAGTTCTTC. Full variable domain (rest looked up from reference TRBV7-8 and TRBJ2-1): GAGVSQSPRYKVAKRGQDVALRCDPISGHVSLFWYQQALGQGPEFLTYFQNEAQLDKSGLPSDRFFAERPEGSVSTLKIQRTQQEDSAVYLCASSLGVRGYEQFFGPGTRLTVL.